This passage covers 20 T cell receptor beta chains from one sample sequenced in a study of cytomegalovirus exposure and HLA in healthy donors. The repertoire was sequenced with immunoSEQ multiplex PCR; TCRdb's copy has only in-frame clones and lacks some. The table shows about 130,000 clones, with approximately 92% occurring only once. The sample was PBMCs. The receptors stem from a woman aged 18-29 years in good health and CMV-seropositive.

This clone came up a few times. CDR3 amino acids: CASSARGTGELFF. CDR3 nucleotide sequence: TGTGCCAGCAGTGCCAGGGGTACCGGGGAGCTGTTTTTT. This chain uses TRBV6-4 with TRBJ2-2, with a weak D call TRBD1 (6 bases). This CDR3 is 13 amino acids long. In germline, CDR1 is MRHNA, CDR2 SNTAGT. V lost 4 bases, J lost 5 bases, and 8 bases lay in between.

V usage is TRBV6-5 and J usage is TRBJ1-1, with D perhaps matching TRBD1 (5 bases). The CDR3 runs to 14 residues. V was trimmed by 7 bases and J by 1 base, leaving 13 bases between them. The germline gives CDR1 MNHEY, CDR2 SVGAGI. The CDR3 DNA is TGTGCCAGCACCGGGGGGGGTCCGAACACTGAAGCTTTCTTT. This gives the protein CASTGGGPNTEAFF.

This chain joins TRBV13 and TRBJ1-2; possible D gene TRBD1, 6 bases. V dropped 4 bases and J dropped 4 bases, with 16 bases sitting between them. Looked up from germline, CDR1 is PRHDT and CDR2 is FYEKMQ (reference sequence). This CDR3 region has 15 residues. As DNA, the CDR3 is TGTGCCAGCAGCTATCATGAGGACAGTTTCTATGGCTACACCTTC. This sequence encodes CASSYHEDSFYGYTF.

The V and J genes are TRBV5-5 and TRBJ1-6; 9 bases align to TRBD1. V dropped 4 bases and J dropped 7; count of bases not matched to a gene: 3. From germline, CDR1 is SGHKS and CDR2 YYEKEE (reference sequence). This CDR3 has 14 amino acids. CDR3 residues: CASSAGQGNSPLHF. DNA of the CDR3: TGTGCCAGCAGCGCCGGACAGGGGAATTCACCCCTCCACTTT.

J is TRBJ2-3 and V is TRBV6-4; 8 bases match TRBD1. Per the germline V gene, CDR1 is MRHNA and CDR2 is SNTAGT. The J segment lost 3 bases and the V segment lost 3 bases, leaving 5 bases of the junction unmatched. The CDR3 covers 15 residues. CDR3 sequence reads: CASSDQGAGTDTQYF. The CDR3 DNA follows: TGTGCCAGCAGTGATCAGGGGGCCGGAACAGATACGCAGTATTTT.

The J gene is TRBJ2-2, the V gene TRBV6-6, with 7 bases that match TRBD2. V dropped 6 bases and J dropped 6; count of bases not matched to a gene: 10. This CDR3 region has 15 residues. Germline V gene sequence: CDR1 MNHNY, CDR2 SVGAGI (reference sequence). The CDR3 nucleotides are TGTGCCAGCAGCCCCCCGGGGAGGGCACCCGGGGAGCTGTTTTTT. It codes for CASSPPGRAPGELFF.

The V call is TRBV15, the J call TRBJ1-2; a weak D match, TRBD1 (5 bases). Trimming pared 0 bases from V and 8 bases from J, leaving 13 bases between. The CDR3 totals 14 residues. CDR1 LNHNV and CDR2 YYDKDF come from the germline V gene (reference sequence). The CDR3 coding sequence is TGTGCCACCAGCAGAGATCGGGGGGGTGGAGGCTACACCTTC. Encoded protein: CATSRDRGGGGYTF.

V gene TRBV12-1 combines with J gene TRBJ1-2; no check of the table's D call, TRBD1, against the DNA was made. TRBV12-1 is a known pseudogene. This CDR3 comprises 15 residues. The chain's CDR3 is CASSHRQGIGYGYTF. CDR3 in DNA: TGTGCCAGCAGCCATCGACAGGGGATTGGCTATGGCTACACCTTC.

The J gene is TRBJ2-7, the V gene TRBV4-1; 7 bases map to TRBD2. This CDR3 has 15 residues. With 4 bases clipped from V and 2 bases from J, the junction kept 8 bases outside the gene matches. Germline V lookup: CDR1 MGHRA, CDR2 YSYEKL. CDR3 DNA: TGCGCCAGCAGCCTTCTTCCGGGACTACCCTACGAGCAGTACTTC. It specifies CASSLLPGLPYEQYF.

The genes are TRBV6-5 and TRBJ1-6; 7 bases are shared with TRBD1. Trimming removed 6 bases from V and 7 bases from J; junction bases left unmatched: 9. The CDR3 runs 15 residues. The germline CDR1 and CDR2 sequences are MNHEY and SVGAGI. CDR3 bases: TGTGCCAGCAGCCCCGGGGACAGAGGGAATTCACCCCTCCACTTT. It encodes CASSPGDRGNSPLHF.

This clone occurred once. V usage is TRBV5-8 and J usage is TRBJ2-3, with 7 bases lining up with TRBD2. The CDR3 loop spans 15 amino acids. V trimming: 0 bases; J trimming: 1 base; junction bases outside the gene matches: 2. Germline CDR1 and CDR2: SGHTS and YDEGEE. CDR3 residues: CASSLVAGGTDTQYF. The CDR3 DNA reads TGTGCCAGCAGCTTGGTGGCGGGGGGCACAGATACGCAGTATTTT. The variable domain in full, completed from reference TRBV5-8 and TRBJ2-3, reads EAGVTQSPTHLIKTRGQQATLRCSPISGHTSVYWYQQALGLGLQFLLWYDEGEERNRGNFPPRFSGRQFPNYSSELNVNALELEDSALYLCASSLVAGGTDTQYFGPGTRLTVL.

V usage is TRBV5-6 and J usage is TRBJ2-7; a weak D match, TRBD1 (7 bases). Trimming shortened V by 2 bases and J by 6 bases, and 15 bases separated the two germline ends. The V gene's germline CDR1 is SGHDT and CDR2 YYEEEE. This CDR3 region has 14 residues. CDR3 sequence (DNA): TGTGCCAGCAGCTTTGGGCAGGGGGGCATCGAGCAGTACTTC. Translation: CASSFGQGGIEQYF.

The gene calls are TRBV28 and TRBJ1-2, with D perhaps TRBD1 (5 bases). The CDR3 extends over 14 amino acids. Trimming left V 4 bases short and J 4 bases short, with 13 bases between. Per the germline V gene, CDR1 is MDHEN and CDR2 is SYDVKM. The CDR3 nucleotides read TGTGCCAGCAGTTCCCCCGGACACCTCTATGGCTACACCTTC. It encodes CASSSPGHLYGYTF.

The chain joins TRBV29-1 to TRBJ2-3; 11 bases are a match to TRBD2. This CDR3 spans 15 amino acids. Trimming cost V 4 bases and J 2 bases; bases outside gene matches: 5. Germline-derived CDR1 and CDR2 are SQVTM and ANQGSEA. CDR3 in DNA: TGCAGCGTTGGAATGGGACTAGCGGTCACAGATACGCAGTATTTT. Translating it yields CSVGMGLAVTDTQYF.

J is TRBJ2-1 and V is TRBV6-5; possibly TRBD2 for D (5 bases). The CDR3 is made up of 14 amino acids. V was clipped by 4 bases and J by 5 bases, with 12 bases between them. Germline loops: CDR1 MNHEY, CDR2 SVGAGI. The CDR3 protein is CASSLQDGDNEQFF. Here the CDR3 DNA reads TGTGCCAGCAGTTTGCAGGACGGGGACAATGAGCAGTTCTTC.

Concerning this clone: At one end, the junction sequence differs from germline, possibly due to a read error. The chain carries TRBV6-5 and TRBJ2-3; TRBD2 matches at 11 bases. The CDR3 length is 16 residues. Germline lookup yields CDR1 MNHEY and CDR2 SVGAGI. The CDR3 sequence is CASSYRLAGGTDTQYF. For the CDR3, the DNA is TGTGCCAGCAGTTACCGCCTAGCGGGGGGCACGGATACGCAGTATTTT.

The chain employs TRBV5-4 and TRBJ1-1; the match to TRBD1 covers 9 bases. Germline V gene data show CDR1 as SGHNT and CDR2 as YYREEE (reference sequence). Unmatched junction bases numbered 6, after V lost 2 bases and J lost 4 bases. The CDR3 has 15 amino acids. CDR3 region: CASSLQGAASTEAFF. CDR3 nucleotide sequence: TGTGCCAGCAGCTTACAGGGGGCGGCGTCCACTGAAGCTTTCTTT.

The CDR3 DNA reads as TGTGCCAGCAGCTTAGGACTACCAGCAGGGGGTAATGGCTACACCTTC. Translating gives CASSLGLPAGGNGYTF. The V and J genes are TRBV11-2 and TRBJ1-2; TRBD1 aligns across 7 bases. In germline, CDR1 is SGHAT, CDR2 FQNNGV. Trimming at V came to 1 base and at J to 6 bases, leaving 11 bases not matched to a gene. The CDR3 spans 16 residues.

A single count supports this clone. The chain is built from TRBV30 and TRBJ2-3, with 9 bases aligning to TRBD1. CDR1 and CDR2 (germline): GTSNPN, SVGIG (reference sequence). V was pared by 1 base and J by 4 bases, with 3 bases of the junction left unmatched. This CDR3 has 14 residues. For the CDR3, the DNA is TGTGCCTGGAGTGACAGGGGGCTTTCAGATACGCAGTATTTT. Protein sequence: CAWSDRGLSDTQYF.

The rearrangement uses TRBV27 and TRBJ2-5; D not certain. The CDR3 consists of 17 residues. Germline V CDR1 and CDR2: MNHEY, SMNVEV (reference sequence). The germline V and J ends were trimmed by 5 bases and 1 base, with 20 bases remaining between them. In DNA, the CDR3 is TGTGCCAGCAGTCCCGTCGGTGGCAGAGGTGCCCAAGAGACCCAGTACTTC. Residues: CASSPVGGRGAQETQYF.